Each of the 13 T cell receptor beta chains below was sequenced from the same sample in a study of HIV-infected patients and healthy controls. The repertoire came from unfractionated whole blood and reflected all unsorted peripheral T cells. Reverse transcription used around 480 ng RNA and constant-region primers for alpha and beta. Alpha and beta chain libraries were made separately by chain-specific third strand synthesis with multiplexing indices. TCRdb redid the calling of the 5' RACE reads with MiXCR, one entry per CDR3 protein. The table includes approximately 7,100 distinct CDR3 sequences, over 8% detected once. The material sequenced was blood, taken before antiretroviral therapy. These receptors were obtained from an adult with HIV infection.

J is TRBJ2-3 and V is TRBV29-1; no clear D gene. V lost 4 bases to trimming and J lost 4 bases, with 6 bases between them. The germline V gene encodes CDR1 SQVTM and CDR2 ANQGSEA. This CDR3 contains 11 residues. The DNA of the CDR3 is TGCAGCGTTGCCCAGGCAGATACGCAGTATTTT. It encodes CSVAQADTQYF.

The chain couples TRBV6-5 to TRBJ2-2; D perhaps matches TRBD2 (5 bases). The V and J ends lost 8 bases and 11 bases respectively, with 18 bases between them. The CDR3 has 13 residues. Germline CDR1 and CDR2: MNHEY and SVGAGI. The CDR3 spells CASLKTNGVELFF. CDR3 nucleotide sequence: TGTGCCAGCCTCAAAACGAACGGGGTCGAGCTGTTTTTT.

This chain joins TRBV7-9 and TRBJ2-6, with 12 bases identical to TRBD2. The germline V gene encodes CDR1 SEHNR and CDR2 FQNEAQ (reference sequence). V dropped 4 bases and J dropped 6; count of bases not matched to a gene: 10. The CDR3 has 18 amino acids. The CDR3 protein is CASSYTGLAGFEANVLTF. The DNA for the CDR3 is TGTGCCAGCAGCTATACGGGACTAGCGGGCTTTGAGGCCAACGTCCTGACTTTC.

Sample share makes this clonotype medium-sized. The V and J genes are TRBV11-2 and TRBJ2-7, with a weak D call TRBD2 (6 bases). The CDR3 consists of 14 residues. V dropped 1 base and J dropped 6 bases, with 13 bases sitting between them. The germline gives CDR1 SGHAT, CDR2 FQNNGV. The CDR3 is CASSLAWGGIEQYF. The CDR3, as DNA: TGTGCCAGCAGCTTAGCCTGGGGAGGAATCGAGCAGTACTTC.

This CDR3 is CASSFTRGEPQHF. CDR3 nucleotide sequence: TGTGCCAGCAGTTTCACCCGGGGGGAGCCCCAGCATTTT. The chain couples TRBV27 to TRBJ1-5; a possible D gene is TRBD1 (5 bases). CDR1 MNHEY and CDR2 SMNVEV come from the germline V gene (reference sequence). Trimming removed 3 bases from V and 8 bases from J, with 11 bases in between. This CDR3 has 13 residues.

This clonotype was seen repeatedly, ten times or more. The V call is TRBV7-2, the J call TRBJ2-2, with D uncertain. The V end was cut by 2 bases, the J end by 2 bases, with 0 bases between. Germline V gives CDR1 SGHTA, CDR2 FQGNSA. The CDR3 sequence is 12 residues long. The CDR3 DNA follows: TGTGCCAGCAGCTTAAACACCGGGGAGCTGTTTTTT. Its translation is CASSLNTGELFF. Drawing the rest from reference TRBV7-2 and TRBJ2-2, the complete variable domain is GAGVSQSPSNKVTEKGKDVELRCDPISGHTALYWYRQSLGQGLEFLIYFQGNSAPDKSGLPSDRFSAERTGGSVSTLTIQRTQQEDSAVYLCASSLNTGELFFGEGSRLTVL.

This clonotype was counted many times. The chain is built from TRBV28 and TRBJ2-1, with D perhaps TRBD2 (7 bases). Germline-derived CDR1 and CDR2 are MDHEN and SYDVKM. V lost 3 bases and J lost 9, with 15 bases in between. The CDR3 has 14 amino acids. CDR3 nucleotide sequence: TGTGCCAGCAGTTTCCGGGGGGCGTGGGGTGAGCAGTTCTTC. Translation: CASSFRGAWGEQFF.

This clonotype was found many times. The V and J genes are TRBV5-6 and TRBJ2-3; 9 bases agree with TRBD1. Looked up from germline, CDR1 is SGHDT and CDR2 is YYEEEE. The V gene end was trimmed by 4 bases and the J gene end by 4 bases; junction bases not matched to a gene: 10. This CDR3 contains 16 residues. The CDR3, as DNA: TGTGCCAGCAGCGCGACTGGGACAGGGTTAGCAGATACGCAGTATTTT. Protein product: CASSATGTGLADTQYF.

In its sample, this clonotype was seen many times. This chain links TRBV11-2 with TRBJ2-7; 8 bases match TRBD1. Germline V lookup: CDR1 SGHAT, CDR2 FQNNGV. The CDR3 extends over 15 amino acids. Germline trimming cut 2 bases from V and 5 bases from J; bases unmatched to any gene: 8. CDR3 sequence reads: CASSLYQGASHEQYF. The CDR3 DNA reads TGTGCCAGCAGCTTATACCAGGGGGCGTCCCACGAGCAGTACTTC.

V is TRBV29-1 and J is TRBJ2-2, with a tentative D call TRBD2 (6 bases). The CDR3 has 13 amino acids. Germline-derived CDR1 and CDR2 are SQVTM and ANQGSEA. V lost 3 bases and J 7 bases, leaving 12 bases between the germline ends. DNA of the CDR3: TGCAGCGTTGAGGCGGGATCAGTCGGGGAGCTGTTTTTT. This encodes CSVEAGSVGELFF.

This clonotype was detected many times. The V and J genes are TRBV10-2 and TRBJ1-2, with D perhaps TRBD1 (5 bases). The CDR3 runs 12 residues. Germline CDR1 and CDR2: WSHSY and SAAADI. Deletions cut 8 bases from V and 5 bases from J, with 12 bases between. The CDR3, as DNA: TGCGCCAGCGAGGACATCCAATATGGCTACACCTTC. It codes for CASEDIQYGYTF.

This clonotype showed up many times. Here the CDR3 reads CASSSIGTNYNEQFF. CDR3 DNA: TGTGCCAGCAGTTCCATCGGGACTAACTACAATGAGCAGTTCTTC. The V and J genes are TRBV6-6 and TRBJ2-1; 7 bases align to TRBD2. The CDR3 loop spans 15 amino acids. The V gene end was trimmed by 4 bases and the J gene end by 3 bases; junction bases not matched to a gene: 6. The germline V gene encodes CDR1 MNHNY and CDR2 SVGAGI (reference sequence).

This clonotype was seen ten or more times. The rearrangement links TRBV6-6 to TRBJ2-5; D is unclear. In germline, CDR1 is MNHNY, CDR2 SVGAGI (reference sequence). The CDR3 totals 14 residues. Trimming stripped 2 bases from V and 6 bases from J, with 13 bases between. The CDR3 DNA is TGTGCCAGCAGTTACCTGAACACCGCCAAGACCCAGTACTTC. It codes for CASSYLNTAKTQYF.